Sequencing of this T cell receptor beta chain was carried out in a study of shared clonotypes between healthy human individuals. Across the whole study: A couple of women and three men aged 18 to 49 served as donors. Donors had three CD4 naive, three CD4 memory, two CD8 naive and one CD8 memory plate apiece.

Naive CD8 cells lacked CD45RO and underwent positive selection for CCR7, leaving out terminally differentiated effector memory CD45RA+ cells. J lost 3 bases, V lost 5 bases, and 11 bases had no gene match. Germline CDR1 PRHDT, CDR2 FYEKMQ (reference sequence). This CDR3 comprises 17 residues. Original methodology: Junction-only sequences produced by ImmunoSEQ had no quality scores, so filtering differed. TCRdb's copy holds only in-frame clones and misses some; the assay was immunoSEQ multiplex PCR. V and J calls and clone size are copied from that table; D and trimming were computed from the DNA. The table records hundreds of thousands of clones, 90% to 95% of them present only once.

The sequenced sample consisted of naive CD8+ T cells sorted from blood. V is TRBV13 and J is TRBJ2-2; 8 bases line up with TRBD2. The receptor was isolated from a man aged 25-45 years in good health. The DNA for the CDR3 is TGTGCCAGCAGCGGCGGCGGATTAGCGGGGCACACCGGGGAGCTGTTTTTT. Amino acid sequence: CASSGGGLAGHTGELFF. The complete variable domain, with remaining parts taken from reference TRBV13 and TRBJ2-2, reads AAGVIQSPRHLIKEKRETATLKCYPIPRHDTVYWYQQGPGQDPQFLISFYEKMQSDKGSIPDRFSAQQFSDYHSELNMSSLELGDSALYFCASSGGGLAGHTGELFFGEGSRLTVL.